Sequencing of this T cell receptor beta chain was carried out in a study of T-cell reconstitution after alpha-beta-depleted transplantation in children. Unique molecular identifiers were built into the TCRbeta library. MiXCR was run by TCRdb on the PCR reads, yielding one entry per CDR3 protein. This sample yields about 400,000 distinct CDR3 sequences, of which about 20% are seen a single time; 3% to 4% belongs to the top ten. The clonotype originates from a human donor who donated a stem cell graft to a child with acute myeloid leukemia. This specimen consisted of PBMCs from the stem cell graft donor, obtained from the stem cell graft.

The CDR3 spells CASSASGAYEQYF. The CDR3 nucleotides are TGTGCCAGCAGTGCCTCAGGGGCCTACGAGCAGTACTTC. The J gene is TRBJ2-7, the V gene TRBV6-1; D possibly corresponds to TRBD1 (6 bases). CDR1 MNHNS and CDR2 SASEGT come from the germline V gene. The CDR3 spans 13 residues. Deletions cut 4 bases from V and 2 bases from J, with 9 bases between.